Listed here are 2 T cell receptor beta chains from one sample, sequenced in a study of blood T cell repertoires in COVID-19. The assay was immunoSEQ multiplex PCR, and TCRdb's table has in-frame clones only and misses some. The sample lists over 200,000 clones, 80% to 90% occurring once. The sequenced sample was PBMCs or T cells enriched from blood (not recorded which). All receptors derive from a young man who had recovered from COVID-19.

This chain links TRBV7-2 with TRBJ2-1; D perhaps matches TRBD1 (6 bases). The CDR3 extends over 14 amino acids. Trimming took off 5 bases at V and 3 bases at J, with 11 bases between the two ends. Germline-derived CDR1 and CDR2 are SGHTA and FQGNSA. DNA of the CDR3: TGTGCCAGCAGCCCCCCACAGGGCTACAATGAGCAGTTCTTC. It translates to CASSPPQGYNEQFF.

The chain combines TRBV7-9 with TRBJ1-5, with D perhaps matching TRBD1 (6 bases). V gave up 5 bases and J gave up 3 bases, with 14 bases separating them. Germline V gene lookup returns CDR1 SEHNR and CDR2 FQNEAQ (reference sequence). This CDR3 has 15 residues. CDR3 sequence: CASSPIGQSNQPQHF. In nucleotides, the CDR3 is TGTGCCAGCAGCCCGATTGGACAGTCCAATCAGCCCCAGCATTTT. The whole variable domain, remainder taken from reference TRBV7-9 and TRBJ1-5, is DTGVSQNPRHKITKRGQNVTFRCDPISEHNRLYWYRQTLGQGPEFLTYFQNEAQLEKSRLLSDRFSAERPKGSFSTLEIQRTEQGDSAMYLCASSPIGQSNQPQHFGDGTRLSIL.